Presented here are 21 T cell receptor beta chains from one specimen sequenced in a study of vaccination and CD4 T cells after COVID-19. The Oncomine TCR Beta short-read assay was applied to DNA of cultured CD4+ T cells. TCRdb reprocessed the PCR reads with MiXCR, giving one entry per CDR3 protein. The table has some 3,400 distinct CDR3 sequences, roughly 80% seen once; the top ten hold around 21%. These receptors have no known antigen. Treatment of the sample: 10-day PBMC culture with coronavirus spike peptide pools or control peptides (ViraFEST assay). The sequencing input was CD4+ T cells from blood, cultured in vitro. The receptors derive from a human donor who had recovered from COVID-19.

By sample fraction, this clonotype is large. The V gene is TRBV15, the J gene TRBJ1-2, with 10 bases identical to TRBD1. The germline gives CDR1 LNHNV, CDR2 YYDKDF (reference sequence). This CDR3 is 15 amino acids long. Trimming cost V 5 bases and J 4 bases; bases outside gene matches: 7. The CDR3 spells CATSARQGAVYGYTF. CDR3 DNA: TGTGCCACCAGCGCCCGACAGGGGGCCGTCTATGGCTACACCTTC.

The chain combines TRBV6-1 with TRBJ1-2, with a weak D call TRBD1 (5 bases). The V gene lost 7 bases and the J gene lost 9 bases, with 18 bases spanning the gap. Per germline, CDR1 MNHNS and CDR2 SASEGT. CDR3 length: 13 residues. CDR3 protein: CASTLTGFSSYTF. The CDR3 DNA reads as TGTGCCAGCACCTTAACAGGCTTCTCCAGCTACACCTTC.

This chain links TRBV25-1 with TRBJ2-2, with D perhaps given as TRBD1 or TRBD2 (7 bases each). Per the germline V gene, CDR1 is MGHDK and CDR2 is SYGVNS. V lost 6 bases and J lost 5, with 19 bases in between. This CDR3 has 16 residues. CDR3 amino acids: CASSDREGRVTGELFF. In nucleotides, the CDR3 is TGTGCCAGCAGCGACAGGGAGGGGAGAGTGACCGGGGAGCTGTTTTTT.

The J gene is TRBJ2-3, the V gene TRBV9, with D possibly TRBD2 on 5 matching bases. The CDR3 contains 14 residues. V was cut by 3 bases and J by 2 bases, with 10 bases left in between. The germline V gene has CDR1 SGDLS and CDR2 YYNGEE. The CDR3 bases are TGTGCCAGCAGCGCGAGAGGGTCCACAGATACGCAGTATTTT. It translates to CASSARGSTDTQYF.

This clonotype appeared once. V and J are TRBV30 and TRBJ2-2, with D perhaps TRBD1 (5 bases). This CDR3 has 15 amino acids. Trimming took off 1 base at V and 1 base at J, with 10 bases between the two ends. The V gene's germline CDR1 is GTSNPN and CDR2 SVGIG (reference sequence). CDR3 sequence: CAWSAYTGNTGELFF. The CDR3 DNA sequence: TGTGCCTGGAGTGCCTACACAGGGAACACCGGGGAGCTGTTTTTT.

The chain joins TRBV6-2 or TRBV6-3 to TRBJ1-1, with a tentative D call TRBD1 (6 bases). V shed 2 bases and J shed 6 bases, with 16 bases lying between them. CDR1 and CDR2 (germline): MNHEY, SVGEGT. The CDR3 has 15 amino acids. DNA for the CDR3: TGTGCCAGCAGTTACGGGACATCACCTATGCCTGAAGCTTTCTTT. Translation gives CASSYGTSPMPEAFF.

The rearrangement links TRBV29-1 to TRBJ1-2, with TRBD1 identical over 8 bases. Trimming at V came to 6 bases and at J to 4 bases, leaving 10 bases not matched to a gene. The length of the CDR3 is 14 residues. Germline V gives CDR1 SQVTM, CDR2 ANQGSEA. The CDR3 DNA follows: TGCAGCGTCGACCGCGACAGGGGCCTCTATGGCTACACCTTC. This sequence encodes CSVDRDRGLYGYTF. Full variable domain (outside the CDR3, taken from reference TRBV29-1 and TRBJ1-2): SAVISQKPSRDICQRGTSLTIQCQVDSQVTMMFWYRQQPGQSLTLIATANQGSEATYESGFVIDKFPISRPNLTFSTLTVSNMSPEDSSIYLCSVDRDRGLYGYTFGSGTRLTVV.

The chain joins TRBV7-2 to TRBJ2-2; 7 positions match TRBD2. The CDR3 has 16 residues. Trimming removed 1 base from V and 0 bases from J; junction bases left unmatched: 2. The germline V gene has CDR1 SGHTA and CDR2 FQGNSA. In nucleotides, the CDR3 is TGTGCCAGCAGCTTAGTGGCGGGGGCGAACACCGGGGAGCTGTTTTTT. It is translated as CASSLVAGANTGELFF.

In nucleotides, the CDR3 is TGTGCCAGCAACCGGGACAGGGACGGCTACACCTTC. Protein product: CASNRDRDGYTF. This rearrangement joins TRBV12-3 or TRBV12-4 to TRBJ1-2; 9 bases map to TRBD1. J was trimmed by 8 bases and V by 7 bases; bases with no gene match: 5. The CDR3 extends over 12 amino acids.

The chain joins TRBV20-1 to TRBJ1-1; D is perhaps TRBD1 (5 bases). Looked up from germline, CDR1 is DFQATT and CDR2 is SNEGSKA (reference sequence). V was trimmed by 1 base and J by 1 base, leaving 19 bases between them. The CDR3 consists of 17 residues. CDR3 nucleotides: TGCAGTGCTAGAGCCCCGGGATCAAGAAGGGGGAACACTGAAGCTTTCTTT. Protein: CSARAPGSRRGNTEAFF.

Only one count was recorded for this clonotype. V and J are TRBV20-1 and TRBJ1-2, with D perhaps matching TRBD1 (5 bases). V lost 2 bases, J lost 4 bases, and 23 bases lay in between. The CDR3 is made up of 17 amino acids. Germline V gives CDR1 DFQATT, CDR2 SNEGSKA (reference sequence). CDR3 DNA sequence: TGCAGTGCTAGACATGAGAAATTGGGGACTCTTCCCTATGGCTACACCTTC. Translating it yields CSARHEKLGTLPYGYTF.

This chain links TRBV30 with TRBJ1-1; tentatively, D is TRBD1 (6 bases). Per the germline V gene, CDR1 is GTSNPN and CDR2 is SVGIG (reference sequence). The CDR3 loop spans 14 amino acids. Trimming shortened V by 0 bases and J by 7 bases, and 15 bases separated the two germline ends. The CDR3 DNA reads as TGTGCCTGGAGTGTAAATGGAGGGGGGAATGAAGCTTTCTTT. This gives the protein CAWSVNGGGNEAFF.

The rearrangement joins TRBV27 to TRBJ2-5; D may be TRBD2 (5 bases). Trimming removed 3 bases at V and 5 bases at J, with 13 bases between. CDR3 length equals 14 residues. In germline, CDR1 is MNHEY, CDR2 SMNVEV (reference sequence). The CDR3 DNA reads TGTGCCAGCAGTTTCCTAGGGAGTCGGGAGACCCAGTACTTC. Its protein is CASSFLGSRETQYF.

This clonotype was observed once. The gene calls are TRBV7-7 and TRBJ2-2, with a tentative D call TRBD1 (5 bases). Trimming shortened V by 5 bases and J by 1 base, and 8 bases separated the two germline ends. The CDR3 is 14 residues long. CDR1 is SSHAT, CDR2 FNYEAQ, per germline (reference sequence). CDR3 DNA sequence: TGTGCCAGCAGCAGAGACAGGAACACCGGGGAGCTGTTTTTT. Encoded protein: CASSRDRNTGELFF.

The chain uses TRBV18 and TRBJ2-7; D may be TRBD1 (5 bases). The ends were cut back, 5 bases at V and 1 base at J, with 9 bases in the middle. From germline, CDR1 is KGHSH and CDR2 LQKENI. The CDR3 is 13 amino acids. DNA of the CDR3: TGTGCCAGCTCATCTACAGGTTCCTACGAGCAGTACTTC. Its translation is CASSSTGSYEQYF. The whole variable domain, filled in from reference TRBV18 and TRBJ2-7, reads NAGVMQNPRHLVRRRGQEARLRCSPMKGHSHVYWYRQLPEEGLKFMVYLQKENIIDESGMPKERFSAEFPKEGPSILRIQQVVRGDSAAYFCASSSTGSYEQYFGPGTRLTVT.

Here the CDR3 reads CASSGQGRGQPQHF. CDR3 nucleotides: TGTGCCAGTAGCGGACAGGGTCGTGGTCAGCCCCAGCATTTT. The chain couples TRBV19 to TRBJ1-5; the match to TRBD1 covers 8 bases. The CDR3 runs 14 residues. Germline V gene lookup returns CDR1 LNHDA and CDR2 SQIVND (reference sequence). J gave up 6 bases and V 6 bases, and 7 bases lay outside the gene matches.

The V call is TRBV7-9, the J call TRBJ1-2; D is perhaps TRBD1 (5 bases). This CDR3 contains 14 residues. Germline values: CDR1 SEHNR, CDR2 FQNEAQ (reference sequence). V lost 5 bases and J lost 3, with 13 bases in between. The CDR3 DNA reads as TGTGCCAGCAGCCCCGGGACCAGTGACTATGGCTACACCTTC. Its translation is CASSPGTSDYGYTF.

V usage is TRBV7-2 and J usage is TRBJ1-6; the match to TRBD1 covers 9 bases. Germline loops: CDR1 SGHTA, CDR2 FQGNSA. The J segment lost 8 bases and the V segment lost 3 bases, leaving 5 bases of the junction unmatched. The CDR3 runs to 15 residues. DNA for the CDR3: TGTGCCAGCAGCTTTTCTTGGACAGGGGATTCACCCCTCCACTTT. Its protein product is CASSFSWTGDSPLHF.

The chain has TRBV19 and TRBJ1-5, with TRBD1 matching 7 bases. Germline loops: CDR1 LNHDA, CDR2 SQIVND (reference sequence). The CDR3 sequence is 15 residues long. The ends lost 4 bases at V and 4 bases at J; junction bases unmatched: 7. CDR3 nucleotide sequence: TGTGCCAGTAGTAGGAAACAGGGGTCAAATCAGCCCCAGCATTTT. Its translation: CASSRKQGSNQPQHF.

The chain carries TRBV7-3 and TRBJ1-2, with no clear D. V lost 4 bases and J 6 bases, leaving 15 bases between the germline ends. This CDR3 has 14 amino acids. Looked up from germline, CDR1 is SGHTA and CDR2 is FQGTGA. CDR3 coding DNA: TGTGCCAGCAGCTATACTACCTCCGGAAATGGCTACACCTTC. Amino acids: CASSYTTSGNGYTF.

This clonotype is deemed medium-sized. The chain is built from TRBV24-1 and TRBJ1-2; 8 bases agree with TRBD1. V shed 7 bases and J 8 bases; nucleotides not matched to a gene: 2. The CDR3 totals 11 residues. Germline V gene sequence: CDR1 KGHDR, CDR2 SFDVKD. The CDR3 bases are TGTGCCACCAGCAGGGGGCTGGGCTACACCTTC. Translating gives CATSRGLGYTF.